This T cell receptor beta chain derives from a study of technical replicates of blood from a few donors. Assay used: immunoSEQ multiplex PCR; TCRdb lists only in-frame clones, some missing. The sample includes 95,000 or so clones, around 95% of them seen just once. The CDR3 loop spans 15 amino acids. The clonotype originates from a human donor in good health. Sequencing was carried out using T cells isolated from PBMCs. This chain links TRBV12-1 with TRBJ1-5; no check of the table's D call, TRBD1, against the DNA was made. TRBV12-1 is a pseudogene segment. The CDR3 protein is CAILFSGYSNQPQHF. The DNA of the CDR3 is TGTGCCATCCTTTTTTCAGGGTACAGCAATCAGCCCCAGCATTTT.